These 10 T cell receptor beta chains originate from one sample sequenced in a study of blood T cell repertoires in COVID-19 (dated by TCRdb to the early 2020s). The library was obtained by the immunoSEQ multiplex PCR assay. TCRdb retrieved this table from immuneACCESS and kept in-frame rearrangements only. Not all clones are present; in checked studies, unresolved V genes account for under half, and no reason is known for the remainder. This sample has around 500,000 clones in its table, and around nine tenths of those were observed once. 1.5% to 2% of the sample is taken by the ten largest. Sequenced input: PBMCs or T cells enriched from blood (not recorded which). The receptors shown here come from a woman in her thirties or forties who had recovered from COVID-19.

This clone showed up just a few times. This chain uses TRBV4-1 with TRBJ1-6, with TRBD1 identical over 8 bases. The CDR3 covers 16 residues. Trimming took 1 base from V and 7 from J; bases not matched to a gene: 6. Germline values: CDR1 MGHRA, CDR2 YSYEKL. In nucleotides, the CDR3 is TGCGCCAGCAGCCAAGCTCAGGGGGCGCGGAATTCACCCCTCCACTTT. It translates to CASSQAQGARNSPLHF.

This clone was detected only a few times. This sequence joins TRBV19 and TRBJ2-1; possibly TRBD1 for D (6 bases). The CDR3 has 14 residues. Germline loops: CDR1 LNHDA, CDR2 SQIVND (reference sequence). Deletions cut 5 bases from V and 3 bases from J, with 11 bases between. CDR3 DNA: TGTGCCAGTAGTCCCAGGGGCTACTACAATGAGCAGTTCTTC. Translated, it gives CASSPRGYYNEQFF.

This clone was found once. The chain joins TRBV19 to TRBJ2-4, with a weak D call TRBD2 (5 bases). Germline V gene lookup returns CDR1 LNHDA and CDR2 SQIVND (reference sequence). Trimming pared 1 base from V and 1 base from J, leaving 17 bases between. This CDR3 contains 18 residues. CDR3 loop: CASSIGRGKGGAKNIQYF. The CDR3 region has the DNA TGTGCCAGTAGTATAGGCCGCGGAAAGGGCGGGGCCAAAAACATTCAGTACTTC. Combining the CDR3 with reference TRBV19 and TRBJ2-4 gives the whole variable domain DGGITQSPKYLFRKEGQNVTLSCEQNLNHDAMYWYRQDPGQGLRLIYYSQIVNDFQKGDIAEGYSVSREKKESFPLTVTSAQKNPTAFYLCASSIGRGKGGAKNIQYFGAGTRLSVL.

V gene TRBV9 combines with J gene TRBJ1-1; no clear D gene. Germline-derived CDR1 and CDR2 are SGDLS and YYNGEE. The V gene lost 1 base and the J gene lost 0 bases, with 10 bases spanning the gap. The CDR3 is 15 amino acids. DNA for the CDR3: TGTGCCAGCAGCGTAATATCAGGCATGAACACTGAAGCTTTCTTT. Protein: CASSVISGMNTEAFF. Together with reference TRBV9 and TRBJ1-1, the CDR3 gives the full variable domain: DSGVTQTPKHLITATGQRVTLRCSPRSGDLSVYWYQQSLDQGLQFLIQYYNGEERAKGNILERFSAQQFPDLHSELNLSSLELGDSALYFCASSVISGMNTEAFFGQGTRLTVV.

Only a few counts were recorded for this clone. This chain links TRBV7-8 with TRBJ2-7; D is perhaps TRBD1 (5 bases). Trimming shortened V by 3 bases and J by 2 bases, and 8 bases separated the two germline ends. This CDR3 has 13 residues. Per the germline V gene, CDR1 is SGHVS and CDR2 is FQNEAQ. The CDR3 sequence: CASSLRTPYEQYF. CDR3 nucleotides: TGTGCCAGCAGCTTGAGGACACCCTACGAGCAGTACTTC.

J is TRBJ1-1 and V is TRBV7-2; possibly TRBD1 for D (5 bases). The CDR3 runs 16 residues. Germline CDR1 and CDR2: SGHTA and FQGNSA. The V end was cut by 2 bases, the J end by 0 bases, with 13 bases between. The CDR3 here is CASSLSAGQVNTEAFF. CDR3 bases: TGTGCCAGCAGCTTATCGGCGGGGCAGGTGAACACTGAAGCTTTCTTT. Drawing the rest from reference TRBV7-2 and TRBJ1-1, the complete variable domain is GAGVSQSPSNKVTEKGKDVELRCDPISGHTALYWYRQSLGQGLEFLIYFQGNSAPDKSGLPSDRFSAERTGGSVSTLTIQRTQQEDSAVYLCASSLSAGQVNTEAFFGQGTRLTVV.

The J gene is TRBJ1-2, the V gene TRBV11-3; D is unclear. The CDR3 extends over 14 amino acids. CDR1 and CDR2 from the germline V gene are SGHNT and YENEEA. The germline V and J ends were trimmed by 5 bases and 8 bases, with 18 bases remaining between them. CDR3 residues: CASSPRPVGAGYTF. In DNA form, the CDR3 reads TGTGCCAGCAGCCCCCGGCCCGTAGGAGCGGGCTACACCTTC.

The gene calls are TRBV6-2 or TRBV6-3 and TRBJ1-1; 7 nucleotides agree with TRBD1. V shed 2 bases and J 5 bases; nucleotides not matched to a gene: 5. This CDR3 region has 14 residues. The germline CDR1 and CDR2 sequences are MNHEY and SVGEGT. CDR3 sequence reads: CASSYTGAGTEAFF. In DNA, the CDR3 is TGTGCCAGCAGTTACACAGGGGCGGGGACTGAAGCTTTCTTT.

In DNA, the CDR3 is TGCGCCAGTTCCCGGGACAGGGAATGGAGCACTGAAGCTTTCTTT. This encodes CASSRDREWSTEAFF. J is TRBJ1-1 and V is TRBV5-1; TRBD1 aligns across 9 bases. V lost 8 bases and J lost 4; bases outside the gene matches: 12. There are 15 residues in the CDR3. Germline V lookup: CDR1 SGHRS, CDR2 YFSETQ.

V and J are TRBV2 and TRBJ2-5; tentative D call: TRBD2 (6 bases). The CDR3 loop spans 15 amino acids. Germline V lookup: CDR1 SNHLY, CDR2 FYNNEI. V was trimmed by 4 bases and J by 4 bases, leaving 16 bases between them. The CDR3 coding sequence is TGTGCCAGCAGTGGGGTGCGGGATCGCGGAGAGACCCAGTACTTC. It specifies CASSGVRDRGETQYF.